Below are 28 T cell receptor beta chains sequenced from a single sample in a study of identical twins. TCRdb independently ran MiXCR on the 5' RACE reads; one entry per CDR3 protein. The sample carries around 530,000 distinct CDR3 sequences, approximately 16% recorded once. This sample also appeared in a second study, on yellow fever vaccine responses in identical twins.

Input material: CD4+ T cells sorted from blood. The source of these receptors is a woman aged 18-29 years in good health.

V and J are TRBV5-6 and TRBJ2-7; D may be TRBD1 (5 bases). In germline, CDR1 is SGHDT, CDR2 YYEEEE. The ends were cut back, 1 base at V and 3 bases at J, with 14 bases in the middle. There are 15 residues in the CDR3. CDR3: CASSLSGILYYEQYV. The CDR3 DNA is TGTGCCAGCAGCTTGTCAGGGATTCTATACTACGAGCAGTACGTC.

The chain uses TRBV29-1 and TRBJ2-7; tentative D call: TRBD2 (5 bases). Germline V gene sequence: CDR1 SQVTM, CDR2 ANQGSEA. CDR3 length: 13 amino acids. The ends were cut back, 4 bases at V and 6 bases at J, with 16 bases in the middle. For the CDR3, the DNA is TGCAGCGTTGCAACGAGCTACGGGGTCGAGCAGTACGTC. Translation gives CSVATSYGVEQYV.

This clonotype was seen a handful of times. The chain has TRBV7-9 and TRBJ2-3; D not certain. V lost 8 bases, J lost 2 bases, and 8 bases lay in between. CDR1 is SEHNR, CDR2 FQNEAQ, per germline (reference sequence). This CDR3 has 12 residues. The CDR3 here is CASGYITDTQYF. The CDR3 DNA follows: TGTGCCAGCGGGTATATCACAGATACGCAGTATTTT. The whole variable domain, filled in from reference TRBV7-9 and TRBJ2-3, reads DTGVSQNPRHKITKRGQNVTFRCDPISEHNRLYWYRQTLGQGPEFLTYFQNEAQLEKSRLLSDRFSAERPKGSFSTLEIQRTEQGDSAMYLCASGYITDTQYFGPGTRLTVL.

The chain uses TRBV7-8 and TRBJ2-7; D gene uncertain. Deletions cut 5 bases from V and 2 bases from J, with 13 bases between. This CDR3 contains 14 residues. Germline V gene sequence: CDR1 SGHVS, CDR2 FQNEAQ. The CDR3 DNA reads TGTGCCAGCAGCCCTCGAGCGATCACCTACGAGCAGTACTTC. Encoded protein: CASSPRAITYEQYF. The full variable domain, rest sourced from reference TRBV7-8 and TRBJ2-7, is GAGVSQSPRYKVAKRGQDVALRCDPISGHVSLFWYQQALGQGPEFLTYFQNEAQLDKSGLPSDRFFAERPEGSVSTLKIQRTQQEDSAVYLCASSPRAITYEQYFGPGTRLTVT.

This clonotype was seen only a few times. This chain links TRBV5-1 with TRBJ2-3, with 10 bases fitting TRBD2. There are 17 residues in the CDR3. Trimming cost V 0 bases and J 3 bases; bases outside gene matches: 7. The germline V gene encodes CDR1 SGHRS and CDR2 YFSETQ. The chain's CDR3 is CASSLGPAGGPTDTQYF. The CDR3, as DNA: TGCGCCAGCAGCTTGGGGCCAGCGGGGGGGCCGACAGATACGCAGTATTTT.

This clonotype showed up just a few times. The rearrangement uses TRBV7-6 and TRBJ1-6; possibly TRBD1 for D (5 bases). The CDR3 sequence is 15 residues long. The germline gives CDR1 SGHVS, CDR2 FNYEAQ. Trimming shortened V by 5 bases and J by 14 bases, and 22 bases separated the two germline ends. CDR3 amino acids: CASSPGDVSSRALHF. The CDR3 DNA reads as TGTGCCAGCAGCCCGGGGGACGTCTCCTCTCGGGCCCTCCACTTT.

V usage is TRBV6-1 and J usage is TRBJ2-7, with 8 bases identical to TRBD2. The CDR3 length is 15 residues. Germline V gene sequence: CDR1 MNHNS, CDR2 SASEGT. The J segment lost 4 bases and the V segment lost 5 bases, leaving 10 bases of the junction unmatched. CDR3 sequence: CASSTPGGPGYEQYF. As DNA, the CDR3 is TGTGCCAGCAGTACGCCGGGAGGGCCGGGGTACGAGCAGTACTTC.

The sample holds many counts of this clonotype. V is TRBV12-3 or TRBV12-4 and J is TRBJ1-1; a possible D gene is TRBD1 (5 bases). The CDR3 has 14 residues. V lost 3 bases, J lost 6 bases, and 14 bases lay in between. The CDR3 is CASSFSGGGSEAFF. CDR3 nucleotide sequence: TGTGCCAGCAGTTTCTCCGGTGGGGGATCTGAAGCTTTCTTT.

J is TRBJ2-3 and V is TRBV5-1; 7 positions match TRBD2. The CDR3 contains 15 residues. In germline, CDR1 is SGHRS, CDR2 YFSETQ. The V gene end was trimmed by 2 bases and the J gene end by 2 bases; junction bases not matched to a gene: 5. CDR3: CASSFASGNTDTQYF. In DNA, the CDR3 is TGCGCCAGCAGCTTTGCTAGCGGAAACACAGATACGCAGTATTTT.

This clonotype was detected only a few times. J is TRBJ2-1 and V is TRBV20-1; D gene ambiguous. Germline V lookup: CDR1 DFQATT, CDR2 SNEGSKA (reference sequence). CDR3 length: 11 amino acids. Trimming removed 4 bases from V and 6 bases from J, with 7 bases in between. The CDR3 here is CSATASNEQFF. CDR3 DNA sequence: TGCAGTGCTACCGCTAGCAATGAGCAGTTCTTC.

The V call is TRBV7-6, the J call TRBJ2-2; D gene unclear. The germline CDR1 and CDR2 sequences are SGHVS and FNYEAQ. V lost 11 bases and J lost 5, with 15 bases in between. CDR3 size: 13 residues. The CDR3 sequence: CASGQPFTGELFF. The CDR3 DNA is TGTGCCTCCGGGCAGCCCTTTACCGGGGAGCTGTTTTTT. Complete variable domain (other parts from reference TRBV7-6 and TRBJ2-2): GAGVSQSPRYKVTKRGQDVALRCDPISGHVSLYWYRQALGQGPEFLTYFNYEAQQDKSGLPNDRFSAERPEGSISTLTIQRTEQRDSAMYRCASGQPFTGELFFGEGSRLTVL.

This clonotype was detected many times. The chain recombines TRBV12-3 or TRBV12-4 with TRBJ2-7, with D perhaps matching TRBD1 (6 bases). V was clipped by 5 bases and J by 0 bases, with 11 bases between them. The CDR3 is 14 residues long. In DNA, the CDR3 is TGTGCCAGCAGTACGGGACAAAGCTCCTACGAGCAGTACTTC. Protein: CASSTGQSSYEQYF.

CDR3 sequence (DNA): TGTGCCAGCTCATCGGCCGGGAGCCGGACAATGGATGAGCAGTTCTTC. This encodes CASSSAGSRTMDEQFF. The genes are TRBV18 and TRBJ2-1, with D possibly TRBD2 on 6 matching bases. The CDR3 sequence is 16 residues long. V was cut by 5 bases and J by 8 bases, with 22 bases left in between. Germline CDR1 KGHSH, CDR2 LQKENI.

This clonotype was seen more than once but under ten times. This chain links TRBV6-1 with TRBJ2-1; D might be TRBD1 (6 bases). V was clipped by 6 bases and J by 3 bases, with 15 bases between them. This CDR3 has 15 amino acids. Germline V gene lookup returns CDR1 MNHNS and CDR2 SASEGT. The CDR3 nucleotides are TGTGCCAGCAGCCCTCAGGACAGTATCTACAATGAGCAGTTCTTC. Translating it yields CASSPQDSIYNEQFF.

The chain links TRBV28 to TRBJ2-7, with TRBD2 identical over 12 bases. Unmatched junction bases numbered 8, after V lost 5 bases and J lost 6 bases. Germline CDR1 and CDR2: MDHEN and SYDVKM. This CDR3 is built from 15 residues. The chain's CDR3 is CASSLDTSGRSEQYF. The CDR3 bases are TGTGCCAGCAGTCTTGACACTAGCGGGAGGAGCGAGCAGTACTTC.

This clonotype has just a few counts. The CDR3: CSVAFYNEQFF. The DNA of the CDR3 is TGCAGCGTTGCTTTTTACAATGAGCAGTTCTTC. This chain uses TRBV29-1 with TRBJ2-1; D is ambiguous. V gave up 4 bases and J gave up 4 bases, with 5 bases separating them. The CDR3 has 11 residues. Per germline, CDR1 SQVTM and CDR2 ANQGSEA.

The chain is built from TRBV11-3 and TRBJ2-5; 10 positions agree with TRBD1. The V gene end was trimmed by 3 bases and the J gene end by 2 bases; junction bases not matched to a gene: 6. The CDR3 covers 16 residues. The germline gives CDR1 SGHNT, CDR2 YENEEA. This CDR3 is CASSFAGTGVQETQYF. The CDR3 nucleotides are TGTGCCAGCAGCTTTGCCGGGACAGGGGTTCAAGAGACCCAGTACTTC. Based on the CDR3 plus reference TRBV11-3 and TRBJ2-5, the full variable domain is EAGVVQSPRYKIIEKKQPVAFWCNPISGHNTLYWYLQNLGQGPELLIRYENEEAVDDSQLPKDRFSAERLKGVDSTLKIQPAELGDSAVYLCASSFAGTGVQETQYFGPGTRLLVL.

This clonotype was counted between two and nine times. J is TRBJ2-2 and V is TRBV6-2 or TRBV6-3; TRBD2 matches 12 bases. The J segment lost 3 bases and the V segment lost 6 bases, leaving 8 bases of the junction unmatched. Germline loops: CDR1 MNHEY, CDR2 SVGEGT. This CDR3 contains 17 residues. The CDR3 sequence is CASSFRTSGTYTGELFF. CDR3 sequence (DNA): TGTGCCAGCAGCTTTCGGACTAGCGGGACCTACACCGGGGAGCTGTTTTTT.

This clonotype was counted only a few times. This sequence joins TRBV7-9 and TRBJ2-2; a possible D gene is TRBD1 (6 bases). The CDR3 sequence is 15 residues long. CDR1 SEHNR and CDR2 FQNEAQ come from the germline V gene (reference sequence). Trimming removed 2 bases at V and 2 bases at J, with 9 bases between. CDR3 residues: CASSLTGHNTGELFF. In DNA, the CDR3 is TGTGCCAGCAGCTTAACGGGACACAACACCGGGGAGCTGTTTTTT.

This clonotype was detected many times. The V call is TRBV3-1, the J call TRBJ1-2; D is unclear. The CDR3 loop spans 12 amino acids. V was shortened by 2 bases and J by 8 bases, with 9 bases between the two germline ends. The V gene's germline CDR1 is LGHDT and CDR2 YNNKEL (reference sequence). The CDR3 region is CASSQFPGGYTF. CDR3 in DNA: TGTGCCAGCAGCCAATTTCCGGGAGGCTACACCTTC.

This clonotype turned up a few times. V usage is TRBV4-1 and J usage is TRBJ1-4, with no clear D. Looked up from germline, CDR1 is MGHRA and CDR2 is YSYEKL. The CDR3 consists of 17 residues. Deletions cut 0 bases from V and 7 bases from J, with 18 bases between. Written as DNA, the CDR3 is TGCGCCAGCAGCCAAGAATACAGCCCCTTGCCTCGTGAAAAACTGTTTTTT. Protein: CASSQEYSPLPREKLFF.

This clonotype was seen only a few times. This rearrangement joins TRBV2 to TRBJ2-6; unclear D gene. CDR1 and CDR2 from the germline V gene are SNHLY and FYNNEI. This CDR3 has 14 amino acids. V gave up 6 bases and J gave up 0 bases, with 6 bases separating them. The CDR3: CASRPGSGANVLTF. CDR3 bases: TGTGCCAGCAGGCCTGGCTCTGGGGCCAACGTCCTGACTTTC.

This sequence joins TRBV7-8 and TRBJ2-1; 12 bases are a match to TRBD2. The CDR3 spans 17 residues. The junction had 12 bases not matched to a gene; V was cut back by 4 bases and J by 8 bases. The germline V gene has CDR1 SGHVS and CDR2 FQNEAQ. The CDR3 sequence: CASSSDSSGRAQYEQFF. The CDR3 region has the DNA TGTGCCAGCAGCTCAGACTCTAGCGGGAGGGCCCAGTATGAGCAGTTCTTC.

In its sample, this clonotype was seen many times. The chain is built from TRBV9 and TRBJ2-1; a weak D match, TRBD1 (5 bases). In germline, CDR1 is SGDLS, CDR2 YYNGEE. V gave up 0 bases and J gave up 7 bases, with 11 bases separating them. CDR3 length: 14 residues. The CDR3, as DNA: TGTGCCAGCAGCGTAGTGGGGCCCGGTAATGAGCAGTTCTTC. It encodes CASSVVGPGNEQFF. Full variable domain (outside the CDR3, taken from reference TRBV9 and TRBJ2-1): DSGVTQTPKHLITATGQRVTLRCSPRSGDLSVYWYQQSLDQGLQFLIQYYNGEERAKGNILERFSAQQFPDLHSELNLSSLELGDSALYFCASSVVGPGNEQFFGPGTRLTVL.

This clonotype has just a few counts. The V gene is TRBV28, the J gene TRBJ1-1; no firm D call. This CDR3 comprises 16 residues. V lost 5 bases to trimming and J lost 0 bases, with 16 bases between them. Germline V gene data show CDR1 as MDHEN and CDR2 as SYDVKM. For the CDR3, the DNA is TGTGCCAGCAGTGCCCAGAGGGCTTCAATGAACACTGAAGCTTTCTTT. Amino acid sequence: CASSAQRASMNTEAFF.

In this sample, this clonotype turned up a few times. The chain combines TRBV10-3 with TRBJ1-5; no reliable D call. Trimming took off 0 bases at V and 6 bases at J, with 3 bases between the two ends. The V gene's germline CDR1 is ENHRY and CDR2 SYGVKD. This CDR3 has 12 residues. Here the CDR3 reads CAISESSQPQHF. As DNA, the CDR3 is TGTGCCATCAGTGAGTCGAGTCAGCCCCAGCATTTT.

There are a few counts of this clonotype. The chain carries TRBV6-2 or TRBV6-3 and TRBJ2-5; 9 bases match TRBD2. Looked up from germline, CDR1 is MNHEY and CDR2 is SVGEGT. CDR3 length: 17 residues. V lost 2 bases, J lost 3 bases, and 10 bases stayed unmatched. The CDR3 DNA follows: TGTGCCAGCAGTTACACTATTACCGGGACTAGCAAAGAGACCCAGTACTTC. Residues: CASSYTITGTSKETQYF.

Only a few counts were recorded for this clonotype. Mismatch with germline at one junction end may stem from a read error. The J gene is TRBJ2-1, the V gene TRBV10-3; the D gene is possibly TRBD2 (5 bases). Germline values: CDR1 ENHRY, CDR2 SYGVKD. The length of the CDR3 is 15 residues. The CDR3 coding sequence is TGTGCCATAAGTGACGGGATACTCTCCTACAATGAGCAGTTCTTC. Protein product: CAISDGILSYNEQFF.